These T cell receptor beta chains were read from a single sample in a study of T cell clonotyping in hematopoietic cell transplantation. Sequenced by immunoSEQ multiplex PCR; TCRdb stores in-frame clones only, minus some. The sample carries tens of thousands of clones, approximately 95% recorded once. The sample in question was peripheral blood mononuclear cells, obtained before stem cell transplant. These receptors all stem from a woman between 50 and 59 years old with acute myeloid leukemia. Some clones in this sample may be carry-over from other donors' samples. Both conserved end residues are part of each CDR3. The D gene is left open where the match is weak.

v_call,d_call,cdr3_aa
TRBV28,-,CASSLEGLYGYTF
TRBV5-1,TRBD1,CASSEGQGYYGYTF
TRBV14,-,CASSQDFVSYEQYF
TRBV6-5,-,CASSTDRNQPQHF
TRBV5-1,-,CASRREVGETQYF
TRBV10-3,-,CAISDGYNQPQHF
TRBV10-1,-,CASGSILSYEQYF
TRBV19,-,CATGGLRDNQPQHF
TRBV6-5,-,CASSYSLGLGEQFF
TRBV2,-,CASSELRVAPNYGYTF
TRBV30,TRBD1,CAWSRGTVSGNTIYF
TRBV10-1,-,CASSPSGGVDEQYF